The 32 T cell receptor beta chains presented below share a single source sample, sequenced in a study of glioma-infiltrating T cells. Amplification of TCR alpha and beta CDR3 regions from RNA used iRepertoire nested multiplex PCR. TCRdb passed the multiplex PCR reads through MiXCR, listing each CDR3 protein once. The sample comprises 300,000 to 450,000 distinct CDR3 sequences, 35% to 45% of which are singletons, and about 12% rests with the top ten. The specimen was glioma tissue, nonneoplastic brain tissue, or PBMCs (not recorded which). These receptors all stem from a human donor with low-grade glioma or glioblastoma, undergoing nonglioma brain surgery, or in good health (not recorded which).

In its sample, this clonotype was seen a few times. The chain recombines TRBV2 with TRBJ2-1; possible D gene TRBD2, 6 bases. V was trimmed by 8 bases and J by 0 bases, leaving 11 bases between them. Germline V gene lookup returns CDR1 SNHLY and CDR2 FYNNEI. The CDR3 runs 14 residues. CDR3 sequence reads: CASLAGSSYNEQFF. In DNA, the CDR3 is TGTGCCAGCTTGGCGGGATCCTCCTACAATGAGCAGTTCTTC. The full variable domain, completed using reference TRBV2 and TRBJ2-1, is EPEVTQTPSHQVTQMGQEVILRCVPISNHLYFYWYRQILGQKVEFLVSFYNNEISEKSEIFDDQFSVERPDGSNFTLKIRSTKLEDSAMYFCASLAGSSYNEQFFGPGTRLTVL.

The chain is built from TRBV20-1 and TRBJ2-1; D unclear. This CDR3 spans 11 amino acids. The germline gives CDR1 DFQATT, CDR2 SNEGSKA (reference sequence). The CDR3 loop is CSAPAYNEQFF. The CDR3 DNA follows: TGCAGCGCGCCGGCGTACAATGAGCAGTTCTTC.

This clonotype was counted only a few times. The chain is built from TRBV4-3 and TRBJ2-1; D gene unclear. The CDR3 is made up of 15 amino acids. V lost 1 base and J 7 bases, leaving 14 bases between the germline ends. The V gene's germline CDR1 is LGHNA and CDR2 YSLEER. DNA of the CDR3: TGCGCCAGCAGCCAAGGGACCGAAGGGTGGAATGAGCAGTTCTTC. This translates into CASSQGTEGWNEQFF.

This clonotype was detected a few times. A read error may be the cause here, since a much bigger clone is one base away. This sequence joins TRBV6-2 or TRBV6-3 and TRBJ1-1; D is uncertain. This CDR3 has 13 amino acids. From germline, CDR1 is MNHEY and CDR2 SVGEGT. The V end lost 5 bases, the J end lost 1 base, and 8 bases lay between the germline ends. Here the CDR3 reads CASSPRWNTEAFF. The CDR3 nucleotides read TGTGCCAGCAGTCCTCGCTGGAACACTGAAGCTTTCTTT.

This clonotype was seen ten or more times. V and J are TRBV6-1 and TRBJ2-7, with D possibly called TRBD1 or TRBD2 (5 bases each). Germline-derived CDR1 and CDR2 are MNHNS and SASEGT. V was clipped by 5 bases and J by 4 bases, with 6 bases between them. CDR3 length: 11 amino acids. This chain's CDR3 is CASSWGYEQYF. The CDR3 DNA reads as TGTGCCAGCAGTTGGGGGTACGAGCAGTACTTC.

This clonotype has only one observation. This could be a read error, since a much larger clone is one nucleotide away. The chain uses TRBV6-2 or TRBV6-3 and TRBJ2-2; 7 bases align to TRBD1. Germline V gives CDR1 MNHEY, CDR2 SVGEGT. V shed 6 bases and J 5 bases; nucleotides not matched to a gene: 3. The CDR3 is 13 amino acids. The CDR3 DNA sequence: TGTGCCAGCAGGACAGGGAGAACCGGGGAGCTGTTTTTT. It codes for CASRTGRTGELFF.

In its sample, this clonotype was seen many times. The gene calls are TRBV7-2 and TRBJ2-5, with 7 bases fitting TRBD1. V lost 3 bases and J lost 5; bases outside the gene matches: 6. CDR1 and CDR2 (germline): SGHTA, FQGNSA. The CDR3 extends over 14 amino acids. CDR3 bases: TGTGCCAGCAGCTTTGACAGGGAAATGGAGACCCAGTACTTC. Its translation: CASSFDREMETQYF.

A remark on this clonotype: Germline is not matched at one junction end, which may reflect a read error. The rearrangement uses TRBV19 and TRBJ2-3, with D possibly matching TRBD1 (6 bases). The germline V gene encodes CDR1 LNHDA and CDR2 SQIVND (reference sequence). The CDR3 is made up of 16 amino acids. CDR3 nucleotides: TGTGCCAGTAGTATTTCAGGGGATCTCTCATACAATGAGCAGTTCTTT. Amino acids: CASSISGDLSYNEQFF.

In DNA form, the CDR3 reads TGTGCCAGCAGTTTAACGGAGTACCCTACCTACAATGAGCAGTTCTTC. Protein sequence: CASSLTEYPTYNEQFF. This chain joins TRBV27 and TRBJ2-1; no reliable D call. CDR1 and CDR2 (germline): MNHEY, SMNVEV (reference sequence). V was trimmed by 2 bases and J by 2 bases, leaving 13 bases between them. CDR3 size: 16 residues.

The CDR3 bases are TGTGCCAGCAGCTTCGGGGCTAACCGGGAGCAGTACTTC. Amino acids: CASSFGANREQYF. The rearrangement uses TRBV7-8 and TRBJ2-7; D is possibly TRBD1 or TRBD2 (5 bases each). Germline V gene lookup returns CDR1 SGHVS and CDR2 FQNEAQ. Deletions cut 3 bases from V and 7 bases from J, with 13 bases between. The CDR3 runs 13 residues.

As concerns this clonotype: This could be a read error, since a much larger clone is one nucleotide away. The chain carries TRBV27 and TRBJ2-7; no firm D call. Deletions cut 3 bases from V and 2 bases from J, with 11 bases between. CDR3 length equals 14 residues. CDR1 is MNHEY, CDR2 SMNVEV, per germline (reference sequence). CDR3 sequence reads: CASSFKVNPYEQYF. CDR3 bases: TGTGCCAGCAGTTTTAAAGTAAACCCCTACGAGCAGTACTTC.

This clonotype has more than one count but fewer than ten. CDR3 nucleotides: TGTGCCAGCAGCTTGGCCGGACAGGGGACCCCCCCTCAGCCCCAGCATTTT. Amino acids: CASSLAGQGTPPQPQHF. The J gene is TRBJ1-5, the V gene TRBV7-6; 9 nucleotides line up with TRBD1. V lost 3 bases to trimming and J lost 6 bases; unmatched junction nucleotides: 12. The CDR3 has 17 amino acids. Germline values: CDR1 SGHVS, CDR2 FNYEAQ.

This rearrangement joins TRBV6-5 to TRBJ2-7, with D possibly matching TRBD1 (6 bases). V was pared by 2 bases and J by 2 bases, with 10 bases between. Germline V lookup: CDR1 MNHEY, CDR2 SVGAGI. There are 14 residues in the CDR3. CDR3 sequence: CASSYADRTYEQYF. The DNA of the CDR3 is TGTGCCAGCAGTTACGCGGACAGAACCTACGAGCAGTACTTC.

This clonotype occurred many times. The J gene is TRBJ2-1, the V gene TRBV27; no definite D call. The V gene lost 0 bases and the J gene lost 4 bases, with 10 bases spanning the gap. The length of the CDR3 is 15 residues. The germline V gene encodes CDR1 MNHEY and CDR2 SMNVEV (reference sequence). CDR3 nucleotides: TGTGCCAGCAGTTTATCGATGTGGGAATACAATGAGCAGTTCTTC. The encoded protein is CASSLSMWEYNEQFF.

The chain combines TRBV4-2 with TRBJ2-7, with D perhaps TRBD2 (5 bases). The CDR3 has 14 residues. V was pared by 4 bases and J by 6 bases, with 16 bases between. Germline loops: CDR1 LGHNA, CDR2 YNFKEQ. The CDR3 DNA reads TGTGCCAGCAGCCGTCATGGGAGAGAAGGCGAGCAGTACTTC. The encoded protein is CASSRHGREGEQYF.

This clonotype was seen more than once but under ten times. The rearrangement joins TRBV4-2 to TRBJ2-7; maybe TRBD2 (5 bases). CDR1 is LGHNA and CDR2 is YNFKEQ in the germline V gene. The CDR3 spans 17 residues. V was clipped by 1 base and J by 2 bases, with 18 bases between them. CDR3 nucleotides: TGTGCCAGCAGCCAAGCCCGATTTCCACCCGGGACCTACGAGCAGTACTTC. It specifies CASSQARFPPGTYEQYF.

This clonotype was recorded only once. Since a much larger clone is just one base distant, this may be a read error. J is TRBJ2-1 and V is TRBV27, with D possibly matching TRBD2 (6 bases). The CDR3 length is 12 residues. Germline V gene lookup returns CDR1 MNHEY and CDR2 SMNVEV (reference sequence). V gave up 2 bases and J gave up 12 bases, with 11 bases separating them. The CDR3 region has the DNA TGTGCCAGCAGTTTACCGGGGCGGGGGCAGTTCTTC. This sequence encodes CASSLPGRGQFF.

Only a few counts were recorded for this clonotype. The rearrangement uses TRBV4-3 and TRBJ1-3; D ambiguous. The CDR3 sequence is 15 residues long. Germline V CDR1 and CDR2: LGHNA, YSLEER. Between the trimmed V and J ends, which lost 0 bases and 2 bases, there was a span of 8 bases. The DNA of the CDR3 is TGCGCCAGCAGCCAAGATTTCCAAGCTGGAAACACCATATATTTT. Protein sequence: CASSQDFQAGNTIYF.

Comment on this clonotype: This may be a read error: a much more frequent sequence differs by one nucleotide. The missing conserved phenylalanine or tryptophan at the end of this CDR3 makes a read error likely. This sequence joins TRBV28 and TRBJ2-5; TRBD2 is a possible D gene (5 bases). Germline loops: CDR1 MDHEN, CDR2 SYDVKM. The CDR3 is made up of 15 amino acids. Between the trimmed V and J ends, which lost 4 bases and 2 bases, there was a span of 14 bases. The CDR3 DNA reads as TGTGCCAGCAGTTCGAGCGGTACTAATCAAGAGACCCAGTACTAC. Its translation: CASSSSGTNQETQYY.

This clonotype was seen once. The V gene is TRBV10-3, the J gene TRBJ1-1; weak D call: TRBD1 (5 bases). Germline-derived CDR1 and CDR2 are ENHRY and SYGVKD. V lost 3 bases and J 3 bases, leaving 5 bases between the germline ends. The CDR3 runs 12 residues. The CDR3 sequence: CAISDRDTEAFF. The CDR3 DNA reads as TGTGCCATCAGTGACAGGGACACTGAAGCTTTCTTT.

A few counts support this clonotype. J is TRBJ2-2 and V is TRBV20-1; 11 bases fit TRBD2. The germline CDR1 and CDR2 sequences are DFQATT and SNEGSKA (reference sequence). J was trimmed by 4 bases and V by 0 bases; bases with no gene match: 4. The CDR3 has 16 amino acids. The CDR3 region is CSARDPGLAATGELFF. The CDR3 DNA reads as TGCAGTGCTAGAGATCCGGGACTAGCGGCCACCGGGGAGCTGTTTTTT.

Note on this clonotype: The junction departs from germline at one end; a sequencing error may be responsible. V usage is TRBV7-2 and J usage is TRBJ1-3, with TRBD1 as a possible D gene (5 bases). Germline assignment: CDR1 SGHTA and CDR2 FQGNSA. The CDR3 covers 16 residues. The chain's CDR3 is CAISSGGVSSGNTIYF. Here the CDR3 DNA reads TGTGCCATCAGCTCCGGGGGGGTTAGCTCTGGAAACACCATATATTTT.

As regards this clonotype: A much bigger clone sits one base away, suggesting this may be a read error. J is TRBJ1-5 and V is TRBV28; D uncertain. V lost 4 bases and J 9 bases, leaving 22 bases between the germline ends. The CDR3 is 16 residues long. Germline V gene sequence: CDR1 MDHEN, CDR2 SYDVKM. CDR3 coding DNA: TGTGCCAGCAGTTCGGCTCTCATCCGACATATTTGGCCCCAGCATTTT. It encodes CASSSALIRHIWPQHF.

This clonotype was seen more than once but under ten times. The chain is built from TRBV20-1 and TRBJ1-1; D gene ambiguous. From germline, CDR1 is DFQATT and CDR2 SNEGSKA (reference sequence). The length of the CDR3 is 12 residues. V was cut by 3 bases and J by 3 bases, with 8 bases left in between. The CDR3 is CSASYSHTEAFF. CDR3 coding DNA: TGCAGTGCTAGTTACAGTCACACTGAAGCTTTCTTT.

This clonotype showed up just once. The chain links TRBV2 to TRBJ2-3; D could derive from TRBD1 or TRBD2 (5 bases each). The CDR3 has 16 amino acids. Trimming pared 4 bases from V and 0 bases from J, leaving 14 bases between. Looked up from germline, CDR1 is SNHLY and CDR2 is FYNNEI. The CDR3: CASSASGGMSTDTQYF. In nucleotides, the CDR3 is TGTGCCAGCAGTGCGTCTGGGGGAATGAGCACAGATACGCAGTATTTT.

This clonotype was found a few times. This sequence joins TRBV28 and TRBJ2-3; the match to TRBD2 covers 7 bases. Germline V lookup: CDR1 MDHEN, CDR2 SYDVKM. This CDR3 region has 13 residues. V lost 7 bases to trimming and J lost 6 bases; unmatched junction nucleotides: 7. CDR3 DNA sequence: TGTGCCAGCAACCAGGGAGGGTCTGATACGCAGTATTTT. Translated: CASNQGGSDTQYF. The variable domain in full, with the rest retrieved from reference TRBV28 and TRBJ2-3, is DVKVTQSSRYLVKRTGEKVFLECVQDMDHENMFWYRQDPGLGLRLIYFSYDVKMKEKGDIPEGYSVSREKKERFSLILESASTNQTSMYLCASNQGGSDTQYFGPGTRLTVL.

This chain connects TRBV20-1 to TRBJ2-7, with D possibly being TRBD2 (5 bases). Trimming shortened V by 6 bases and J by 6 bases, and 15 bases separated the two germline ends. The length of the CDR3 is 12 residues. Germline CDR1 and CDR2: DFQATT and SNEGSKA (reference sequence). The CDR3 DNA reads TGCAGTGCCGAGAGAGGGCGGCTCGAGCAGTACTTC. This codes for CSAERGRLEQYF.

The chain couples TRBV29-1 to TRBJ2-1, with 8 bases aligning to TRBD1. The CDR3 length is 13 residues. Germline loops: CDR1 SQVTM, CDR2 ANQGSEA. V lost 8 bases to trimming and J lost 5 bases; unmatched junction nucleotides: 8. In DNA form, the CDR3 reads TGCAGCATACAACAGGGGGTGGACAATGAGCAGTTCTTC. As protein: CSIQQGVDNEQFF.

Only a few counts were recorded for this clonotype. The chain is built from TRBV20-1 and TRBJ2-7, with D possibly being TRBD1 or TRBD2 (6 bases each). Trimming took off 7 bases at V and 1 base at J, with 11 bases between the two ends. The CDR3 is 12 residues long. Per germline, CDR1 DFQATT and CDR2 SNEGSKA (reference sequence). Here the CDR3 reads CSGRGDSYEQYF. Here the CDR3 DNA reads TGCAGTGGGAGGGGGGATTCCTACGAGCAGTACTTC.

This clonotype showed up many times. The chain uses TRBV6-2 or TRBV6-3 and TRBJ2-7, with D perhaps TRBD2 (5 bases). Between the trimmed V and J ends, which lost 6 bases and 2 bases, there was a span of 17 bases. CDR1 and CDR2 from the germline V gene are MNHEY and SVGEGT. This CDR3 comprises 15 residues. DNA of the CDR3: TGTGCCAGCAGCTCCGGAGGCAGCCGAACCTACGAGCAGTACTTC. Translating it yields CASSSGGSRTYEQYF.

In its sample, this clonotype was seen many times. The chain carries TRBV20-1 and TRBJ1-2; no clear D. CDR1 DFQATT and CDR2 SNEGSKA come from the germline V gene (reference sequence). Deletions cut 3 bases from V and 6 bases from J, with 8 bases between. The CDR3 is 11 residues long. CDR3 DNA sequence: TGCAGTGCTAGGGGAATCGATGGCTACACCTTC. Amino acids: CSARGIDGYTF.

As regards this clonotype: One base away lies a much larger clone, so this may be a sequencing read error. The chain recombines TRBV6-2 or TRBV6-3 with TRBJ1-2, with D tentatively TRBD1 (5 bases). Germline assignment: CDR1 MNHEY and CDR2 SVGEGT. The V end was cut by 4 bases, the J end by 7 bases, with 13 bases between. This CDR3 region has 13 residues. The CDR3 here is CASSSRGAPGYTF. The DNA of the CDR3 is TGTGCCAGCAGTTCCAGAGGGGCCCCTGGCTACACCTTC.